This is a list of T cell receptor beta chains from one sample in a study of CDR3 diversity in severe acne. TCRdb used MiXCR to reprocess the PCR reads, holding one entry per CDR3 protein. The sample has some 84,000 distinct CDR3 sequences, 51% seen once; the top ten hold around 15%. The sequenced sample consisted of blood. Every receptor here comes from a male donor in good health, without acne. CDR3s include the opening cysteine and the closing phenylalanine or tryptophan. Each record gives: clone size, D gene, V gene, J gene, CDR3 DNA, CDR3 protein. D genes are given only for firm matches. Some rows have no size entry. The others give once, few or many, or a class for an expanded clone.

>-|-|TRBV5-1|TRBJ1-2
TGCGCCAGCAGCTTGGCGGGCTATGGCTACACCTTC
CASSLAGYGYTF
>many|-|TRBV28|TRBJ1-1
TGTGCCAGCAGTTTATTATCTGAAGCTTTCTTT
CASSLLSEAFF
>-|-|TRBV7-6|TRBJ2-7
TGTGCCAGCAGCGTATACAGGGGAGGTGGTGACGAGCAGTACTTC
CASSVYRGGGDEQYF
>-|-|TRBV20-1|TRBJ1-1
TGCAGTGCTAGTCGATGGTCGAACGCTGAAGCTTTCTTT
CSASRWSNAEAFF
>many|-|TRBV7-2|TRBJ1-3
TGTGCCAGCAGCTCATATCAGGGTTCGGGAAACACCATATATTTT
CASSSYQGSGNTIYF
>many|TRBD1|TRBV4-1|TRBJ2-5
TGCGCCAGCAGCCTTACAGGGGGAGAGACCCAGTACTTC
CASSLTGGETQYF
>many|TRBD1|TRBV24-1|TRBJ2-3
TGTGCCACCAGTGATCCCTCCCGAGGGACAGGGTTGAGTACGCAGTATTTT
CATSDPSRGTGLSTQYF
>few|-|TRBV7-9|TRBJ1-5
TGTGCCAGCAGCTTAGAAGGGTGGCAGCCCCAGCATTTT
CASSLEGWQPQHF
>many|-|TRBV20-1|TRBJ1-5
TGCAGTGCTAGAGATCCCCGGGGGGTGGGTCAGCCCCAGCATTTT
CSARDPRGVGQPQHF
>few|-|TRBV7-9|TRBJ1-2
TGTGCCAGCAGCTTAGAGGCCTCCACATCTAACTATGGCTACACCTTC
CASSLEASTSNYGYTF
>-|TRBD1|TRBV7-8|TRBJ1-5
TGTGCCAGCAGCAGACAGGGCGATCAGCCCCAGCATTTT
CASSRQGDQPQHF
>once|TRBD1|TRBV20-1|TRBJ2-3
TGCAGTGCTAAAGAGGGACAGGGATGGTACACAGATACGCAGTATTTT
CSAKEGQGWYTDTQYF